These 25 T cell receptor beta chains were all obtained from the same sample, sequenced in a study of blood T cell repertoires in COVID-19. Assay used: immunoSEQ multiplex PCR; TCRdb lists only in-frame clones, some missing. Here the sample spans roughly 200,000 clones, 60% to 85% being singletons. Material for sequencing was peripheral blood. These receptors were taken from a woman aged 70 to 79 with acute or convalescent COVID-19.

This clone was counted many times. The chain has TRBV6-5 and TRBJ2-7; 7 bases map to TRBD2. The CDR3 consists of 14 residues. In germline, CDR1 is MNHEY, CDR2 SVGAGI. Germline trimming cut 8 bases from V and 1 base from J; bases unmatched to any gene: 8. As DNA, the CDR3 is TGTGCCAGCGTAAGGAGCGGGAAGTCCTACGAGCAGTACTTC. It specifies CASVRSGKSYEQYF.

This sequence joins TRBV6-5 and TRBJ2-7, with TRBD2 as a possible D gene (5 bases). CDR3 length: 14 residues. Trimming cost V 4 bases and J 6 bases, with 16 bases left between them. Germline CDR1 MNHEY, CDR2 SVGAGI. The CDR3 DNA follows: TGTGCCAGCAGTTCTGGTTTGGACTCCGGCGAGCAGTACTTC. Protein sequence: CASSSGLDSGEQYF.

The chain couples TRBV9 to TRBJ2-1; 8 bases are a match to TRBD2. The CDR3 extends over 16 amino acids. In germline, CDR1 is SGDLS, CDR2 YYNGEE. Germline trimming cut 0 bases from V and 4 bases from J; bases unmatched to any gene: 6. This chain's CDR3 is CASSVAAGGLYNEQFF. As DNA, the CDR3 is TGTGCCAGCAGCGTAGCGGCGGGGGGCTTATACAATGAGCAGTTCTTC.

V usage is TRBV27 and J usage is TRBJ2-1; 7 bases are shared with TRBD2. Per the germline V gene, CDR1 is MNHEY and CDR2 is SMNVEV (reference sequence). V lost 6 bases, J lost 9 bases, and 14 bases stayed unmatched. This CDR3 contains 15 residues. In DNA, the CDR3 is TGTGCCAGCAGCAGAACTAGTCGGAGGGAGGGTGAGCAGTTCTTC. It yields the protein CASSRTSRREGEQFF.

This clone was recorded once. The V and J genes are TRBV29-1 and TRBJ2-1, with TRBD2 matching 13 bases. The germline CDR1 and CDR2 sequences are SQVTM and ANQGSEA. The trim removed 8 bases at V and 0 bases at J, leaving 10 bases unmatched. CDR3 length: 17 amino acids. In nucleotides, the CDR3 is TGCAGCCTCTCCGGGACTAGCGGGACCCGCTCCTACAATGAGCAGTTCTTC. It codes for CSLSGTSGTRSYNEQFF.

In DNA form, the CDR3 reads TGTGCCAGCAGTGAAGTCACAGGACAGGGGGCGTCGGATCAGCCCCAGCATTTT. It codes for CASSEVTGQGASDQPQHF. V gene TRBV6-1 combines with J gene TRBJ1-5; 11 nucleotides align to TRBD1. This CDR3 comprises 18 residues. V lost 1 base to trimming and J lost 5 bases; unmatched junction nucleotides: 10. CDR1 is MNHNS, CDR2 SASEGT, per germline.

There are a few counts of this clone. The identical CDR3 is also encoded by other nucleotide sequences in the sample. The rearrangement uses TRBV5-1 and TRBJ1-1; TRBD1 might be the D (6 bases). The CDR3 loop spans 14 amino acids. V lost 3 bases to trimming and J lost 0 bases, with 9 bases between them. Per the germline V gene, CDR1 is SGHRS and CDR2 is YFSETQ. CDR3 sequence reads: CASSSGTLNTEAFF. The CDR3 coding sequence is TGCGCCAGCAGCTCCGGGACACTGAACACTGAAGCTTTCTTT.

The chain joins TRBV18 to TRBJ1-5; 8 positions match TRBD1. In germline, CDR1 is KGHSH, CDR2 LQKENI. V lost 3 bases and J lost 2; bases outside the gene matches: 3. This CDR3 comprises 15 residues. CDR3 coding DNA: TGTGCCAGCTCACCCGGACAGGGAGGCAATCAGCCCCAGCATTTT. Its protein is CASSPGQGGNQPQHF.

This chain connects TRBV5-4 to TRBJ1-6; 8 bases map to TRBD1. CDR3 length: 15 amino acids. The germline V gene encodes CDR1 SGHNT and CDR2 YYREEE (reference sequence). V was pared by 4 bases and J by 8 bases, with 8 bases of the junction left unmatched. Here the CDR3 reads CASSRDRIRDSPLHF. In DNA, the CDR3 is TGTGCCAGCAGCCGGGACAGGATCCGCGATTCACCCCTCCACTTT.

In this sample, this clone turned up once. The chain joins TRBV19 to TRBJ2-1; TRBD2 is a possible D gene (5 bases). Germline lookup yields CDR1 LNHDA and CDR2 SQIVND (reference sequence). The CDR3 is 15 residues long. V lost 4 bases, J lost 3 bases, and 13 bases lay in between. CDR3 amino acids: CASSRRANLYNEQFF. The CDR3 DNA follows: TGTGCCAGTAGTAGGCGGGCGAACCTCTACAATGAGCAGTTCTTC.

The rearrangement joins TRBV24-1 to TRBJ1-1, with 9 bases identical to TRBD1. After removal of 4 bases from V and 5 bases from J, the junction contained 7 bases not matched to a gene. Germline values: CDR1 KGHDR, CDR2 SFDVKD. The CDR3 loop spans 15 amino acids. The CDR3 is CATSDHRTGVTEAFF. The CDR3 DNA follows: TGTGCCACCAGTGACCATCGGACAGGGGTGACTGAAGCTTTCTTT.

V usage is TRBV28 and J usage is TRBJ2-7; 7 bases fit TRBD1. CDR1 and CDR2 from the germline V gene are MDHEN and SYDVKM. With 1 base clipped from V and 3 bases from J, the junction kept 9 bases outside the gene matches. The CDR3 loop spans 16 amino acids. The CDR3 region is CASSLLGQAIHYEQYF. In nucleotides, the CDR3 is TGTGCCAGCAGTTTATTAGGACAGGCCATCCACTACGAGCAGTACTTC. The full variable domain, its missing parts supplied by reference TRBV28 and TRBJ2-7, is DVKVTQSSRYLVKRTGEKVFLECVQDMDHENMFWYRQDPGLGLRLIYFSYDVKMKEKGDIPEGYSVSREKKERFSLILESASTNQTSMYLCASSLLGQAIHYEQYFGPGTRLTVT.

With regard to this clone: Compared with germline, one end of the junction differs, possibly owing to a read error. The V gene is TRBV29-1, the J gene TRBJ1-1; tentative D call: TRBD1 (5 bases). This CDR3 spans 13 amino acids. The germline gives CDR1 SQVTM, CDR2 ANQGSEA. DNA of the CDR3: TGCAGCGTCCAACGACAGCAAAATCCTGAGGCTTTCTTT. Protein product: CSVQRQQNPEAFF.

The chain links TRBV29-1 to TRBJ1-4; TRBD1 matches 9 bases. Trimming cost V 7 bases and J 5 bases; bases outside gene matches: 5. This CDR3 is 13 amino acids long. Per germline, CDR1 SQVTM and CDR2 ANQGSEA. Here the CDR3 DNA reads TGCAGCGGAACCGGGACAGGGAATGAAAAACTGTTTTTT. It translates to CSGTGTGNEKLFF.

The rearrangement uses TRBV30 and TRBJ2-2, with D perhaps matching TRBD1 (6 bases). This CDR3 has 12 amino acids. V was shortened by 2 bases and J by 6 bases, with 7 bases between the two germline ends. Germline V CDR1 and CDR2: GTSNPN, SVGIG (reference sequence). The CDR3 sequence is CAWSQGPGELFF. In DNA, the CDR3 is TGTGCCTGGAGTCAGGGGCCCGGGGAGCTGTTTTTT.

The rearrangement joins TRBV12-3 or TRBV12-4 to TRBJ1-5, with TRBD1 as a possible D gene (5 bases). V lost 2 bases and J lost 7, with 9 bases in between. This CDR3 comprises 13 residues. This CDR3 is CASSLSGYQPQHF. The DNA of the CDR3 is TGTGCCAGCAGTTTATCAGGGTACCAGCCCCAGCATTTT.

CDR3 in amino acids: CASSDRTGETNSPLHF. The CDR3 DNA is TGCGCCAGCAGCGACCGGACAGGGGAGACTAATTCACCCCTCCACTTT. The chain links TRBV5-1 to TRBJ1-6; the match to TRBD1 covers 9 bases. Per the germline V gene, CDR1 is SGHRS and CDR2 is YFSETQ. CDR3 length equals 16 residues. Trimming took 4 bases from V and 6 from J; bases not matched to a gene: 8.

The chain couples TRBV18 to TRBJ1-2, with TRBD1 matching 7 bases. With 3 bases clipped from V and 4 bases from J, the junction kept 5 bases outside the gene matches. There are 14 residues in the CDR3. CDR1 and CDR2 from the germline V gene are KGHSH and LQKENI. CDR3 nucleotides: TGTGCCAGCTCACCTGGACAGGACATCTATGGCTACACCTTC. The encoded protein is CASSPGQDIYGYTF.

This rearrangement joins TRBV14 to TRBJ2-1, with 7 bases lining up with TRBD2. This CDR3 comprises 16 residues. The junction had 9 bases not matched to a gene; V was cut back by 5 bases and J by 2 bases. From germline, CDR1 is SGHDN and CDR2 FVKESK. Here the CDR3 DNA reads TGTGCCAGCAGCGACCCAACGGGAGGCCCCTACAATGAGCAGTTCTTC. Protein: CASSDPTGGPYNEQFF.

The chain combines TRBV28 with TRBJ1-5; maybe TRBD1 (6 bases). This CDR3 region has 13 residues. CDR1 MDHEN and CDR2 SYDVKM come from the germline V gene. Trimming stripped 5 bases from V and 4 bases from J, with 9 bases between. The CDR3 loop is CASSNRVNQPQHF. The CDR3 nucleotides are TGTGCCAGCAGTAACAGGGTGAATCAGCCCCAGCATTTT.

This rearrangement joins TRBV28 to TRBJ1-3, with a weak D call TRBD1 (5 bases). Germline CDR1 reads MDHEN; CDR2 reads SYDVKM. V lost 7 bases, J lost 5 bases, and 18 bases lay in between. The CDR3 consists of 15 residues. The CDR3 loop reads CASTFQQGTRNTIYF. CDR3 in DNA: TGTGCCAGCACATTTCAGCAGGGTACGAGAAACACCATATATTTT.

The CDR3 spells CASSPQRHQETQYF. The CDR3 bases are TGTGCCAGCTCACCTCAAAGACATCAAGAGACCCAGTACTTC. The chain links TRBV18 to TRBJ2-5; D is uncertain. V lost 3 bases and J 2 bases, leaving 10 bases between the germline ends. Germline lookup yields CDR1 KGHSH and CDR2 LQKENI. The CDR3 is made up of 14 amino acids.

The chain carries TRBV10-3 and TRBJ2-7; 8 nucleotides line up with TRBD1. This CDR3 has 14 residues. V dropped 4 bases and J dropped 2; count of bases not matched to a gene: 4. The germline V gene encodes CDR1 ENHRY and CDR2 SYGVKD. The CDR3 coding sequence is TGTGCCATCAGTGGCCGGGACAGGACCTACGAGCAGTACTTC. Translated, it gives CAISGRDRTYEQYF.

The chain uses TRBV19 and TRBJ2-7; 14 nucleotides align to TRBD2. CDR1 LNHDA and CDR2 SQIVND come from the germline V gene (reference sequence). J gave up 4 bases and V 5 bases, and 7 bases lay outside the gene matches. The CDR3 is made up of 16 amino acids. Here the CDR3 reads CASSQRTSGRRYEQYF. DNA of the CDR3: TGTGCCAGTAGTCAAAGGACTAGCGGGAGGCGGTACGAGCAGTACTTC. The full variable domain, in which reference TRBV19 and TRBJ2-7 provide the parts outside the CDR3, is DGGITQSPKYLFRKEGQNVTLSCEQNLNHDAMYWYRQDPGQGLRLIYYSQIVNDFQKGDIAEGYSVSREKKESFPLTVTSAQKNPTAFYLCASSQRTSGRRYEQYFGPGTRLTVT.

The chain recombines TRBV6-4 with TRBJ2-2; 14 bases are a match to TRBD2. The length of the CDR3 is 18 residues. Germline V gene lookup returns CDR1 MRHNA and CDR2 SNTAGT. Losses at the gene ends were 5 bases for V and 7 bases for J; bases not matched to a gene: 12. The CDR3 nucleotides are TGTGCCAGCAGTCGGGAGGGACTAGCGGGAGCTGCAGGCGGGGAGCTGTTTTTT. This codes for CASSREGLAGAAGGELFF.